Below, 23 T cell receptor beta chains from the same sample are listed, as sequenced in a study of blood T cell repertoires in COVID-19. Libraries were prepared by immunoSEQ multiplex PCR; TCRdb keeps only in-frame clonotypes and omits some of them. The table includes around 150,000 clones, approximately 81% detected once. Sequencing used peripheral blood. The receptors here all came from a human donor with acute or convalescent COVID-19. The donor label of this sample is uncertain.

CDR3 in DNA: TGTGCCAGCAGCGTAGCTGGAGGAGGCTACGAGCAGTACTTC. Translated: CASSVAGGGYEQYF. This chain connects TRBV9 to TRBJ2-7; tentatively, D is TRBD2 (5 bases). Germline CDR1 reads SGDLS; CDR2 reads YYNGEE. The CDR3 loop spans 14 amino acids. V lost 0 bases and J 3 bases, leaving 10 bases between the germline ends.

The chain is built from TRBV18 and TRBJ2-5; maybe TRBD2 (5 bases). The germline V gene has CDR1 KGHSH and CDR2 LQKENI. CDR3 length equals 16 residues. Trimming removed 0 bases at V and 4 bases at J, with 15 bases between. DNA for the CDR3: TGTGCCAGCTCACCACCATCGCAGGTTGCGGGAGAGACCCAGTACTTC. Protein: CASSPPSQVAGETQYF.

The chain carries TRBV7-2 and TRBJ1-3, with a tentative D call TRBD1 (5 bases). Germline lookup yields CDR1 SGHTA and CDR2 FQGNSA. This CDR3 spans 14 amino acids. V lost 1 base, J lost 2 bases, and 6 bases lay in between. This CDR3 is CASSLGGAGNTIYF. CDR3 nucleotide sequence: TGTGCCAGCAGCTTAGGGGGCGCTGGAAACACCATATATTTT.

This chain connects TRBV7-9 to TRBJ2-2; 8 bases line up with TRBD1. The germline gives CDR1 SEHNR, CDR2 FQNEAQ (reference sequence). The CDR3 is 16 amino acids. The V segment lost 4 bases and the J segment 1 base; nucleotides outside the gene matches: 5. DNA for the CDR3: TGTGCCAGCAGCTCAGGGGGCTTCGGGAACACCGGGGAGCTGTTTTTT. Its protein is CASSSGGFGNTGELFF.

In regard to this clone: A read error may produce the germline difference seen at one junction end. The chain carries TRBV6-1 and TRBJ1-1; a possible D gene is TRBD1 (6 bases). The CDR3 sequence is 14 residues long. Per the germline V gene, CDR1 is MNHNS and CDR2 is SASEGT. CDR3 region: CASTEPGVGTEAFF. The CDR3 bases are TGTGCCAGCACTGAACCAGGGGTCGGCACTGAAGCTTTCTTT.

The chain joins TRBV3-1 (or the pseudogene TRBV3-2) to TRBJ2-7; a possible D gene is TRBD1 (5 bases). CDR1 is LGHDT and CDR2 is YNNKEL in the germline V gene (reference sequence). This CDR3 region has 13 residues. V was shortened by 1 base and J by 9 bases, with 13 bases between the two germline ends. The CDR3 DNA reads TGTGCCAGCAGCCAAGGGGGCCCGACCGGGCAGTACTTC. Translation gives CASSQGGPTGQYF.

The gene calls are TRBV11-3 and TRBJ1-1, with 11 bases lining up with TRBD1. The V gene end was trimmed by 0 bases and the J gene end by 5 bases; junction bases not matched to a gene: 11. Germline V lookup: CDR1 SGHNT, CDR2 YENEEA. The CDR3 consists of 18 residues. The DNA for the CDR3 is TGTGCCAGCAGCTTAGATCCTGCTATTGGACAGGGGGCAACTGAAGCTTTCTTT. It is translated as CASSLDPAIGQGATEAFF. The complete variable domain, with remaining parts taken from reference TRBV11-3 and TRBJ1-1, reads EAGVVQSPRYKIIEKKQPVAFWCNPISGHNTLYWYLQNLGQGPELLIRYENEEAVDDSQLPKDRFSAERLKGVDSTLKIQPAELGDSAVYLCASSLDPAIGQGATEAFFGQGTRLTVV.

This chain connects TRBV5-1 to TRBJ2-1; perhaps TRBD1 as D (6 bases). From germline, CDR1 is SGHRS and CDR2 YFSETQ. The CDR3 loop spans 15 amino acids. Deletions cut 2 bases from V and 3 bases from J, with 12 bases between. The CDR3 DNA sequence: TGCGCCAGCAGCTTCTCCGGACAGTTCTACAATGAGCAGTTCTTC. Residues: CASSFSGQFYNEQFF.

The CDR3 DNA is TGCAGCCTGGGGGACAGGGGGCGTGGGGAGCTGTTTTTT. It specifies CSLGDRGRGELFF. V usage is TRBV29-1 and J usage is TRBJ2-2, with 12 bases lining up with TRBD1. From germline, CDR1 is SQVTM and CDR2 ANQGSEA. After removal of 8 bases from V and 8 bases from J, the junction contained 6 bases not matched to a gene. This CDR3 is 13 amino acids long.

This chain joins TRBV5-8 and TRBJ2-1; maybe TRBD1 (6 bases). V lost 4 bases and J lost 0, with 14 bases in between. Germline V lookup: CDR1 SGHTS, CDR2 YDEGEE. This CDR3 is built from 16 residues. The CDR3 loop is CASSIGTTYSYNEQFF. The CDR3 nucleotides are TGTGCCAGCAGCATAGGGACAACCTACTCCTACAATGAGCAGTTCTTC.

CDR3 sequence reads: CASSEGYYSGNTIYF. CDR3 sequence (DNA): TGTGCCAGCAGTGAAGGATACTACTCTGGAAACACCATATATTTT. The rearrangement links TRBV2 to TRBJ1-3; no reliable D call. Trimming took 1 base from V and 0 from J, leaving 7 bases between them. The CDR3 runs to 15 residues. From germline, CDR1 is SNHLY and CDR2 FYNNEI.

The chain joins TRBV9 to TRBJ1-6, with 8 bases fitting TRBD1. Losses at the gene ends were 0 bases for V and 7 bases for J; bases not matched to a gene: 0. The germline V gene has CDR1 SGDLS and CDR2 YYNGEE. The length of the CDR3 is 14 residues. In DNA, the CDR3 is TGTGCCAGCAGCGTAGCAGGGGGCAATTCACCCCTCCACTTT. Its translation is CASSVAGGNSPLHF.

The rearrangement joins TRBV20-1 to TRBJ1-2; D not resolved. In germline, CDR1 is DFQATT, CDR2 SNEGSKA (reference sequence). Trimming took off 3 bases at V and 6 bases at J, with 8 bases between the two ends. The CDR3 runs 11 residues. CDR3: CSASPVHGYTF. CDR3 DNA sequence: TGCAGTGCTAGCCCGGTCCATGGCTACACCTTC.

This chain links TRBV18 with TRBJ1-5, with a weak D call TRBD1 (5 bases). Trimming took 0 bases from V and 5 from J, leaving 20 bases between them. The CDR3 runs to 18 residues. Germline assignment: CDR1 KGHSH and CDR2 LQKENI. The CDR3 DNA reads TGTGCCAGCTCACCACCCGGTCAGGCGGCTGGGGGGTATCAGCCCCAGCATTTT. Its protein is CASSPPGQAAGGYQPQHF.

This clone has a single count. The chain recombines TRBV7-2 with TRBJ1-6; the match to TRBD1 covers 9 bases. The length of the CDR3 is 15 residues. Germline V gene lookup returns CDR1 SGHTA and CDR2 FQGNSA. The J segment lost 8 bases and the V segment lost 2 bases, leaving 4 bases of the junction unmatched. The CDR3: CASSLRQGGDSPLHF. DNA for the CDR3: TGTGCCAGCAGCTTAAGACAGGGGGGAGATTCACCCCTCCACTTT.

This clone was observed a single time. This sequence joins TRBV25-1 and TRBJ1-5; 8 bases agree with TRBD1. Trimming at V came to 3 bases and at J to 9 bases, leaving 10 bases not matched to a gene. The CDR3 covers 15 residues. Germline-derived CDR1 and CDR2 are MGHDK and SYGVNS. CDR3 sequence: CASSDPGQGDRPQHF. In nucleotides, the CDR3 is TGTGCCAGCAGTGACCCAGGACAGGGTGATCGGCCCCAGCATTTT. The full variable domain, in which reference TRBV25-1 and TRBJ1-5 provide the parts outside the CDR3, is EADIYQTPRYLVIGTGKKITLECSQTMGHDKMYWYQQDPGMELHLIHYSYGVNSTEKGDLSSESTVSRIRTEHFPLTLESARPSHTSQYLCASSDPGQGDRPQHFGDGTRLSIL.

This clone was counted once. This chain links TRBV3-1 (or the pseudogene TRBV3-2) with TRBJ1-1, with 10 positions matching TRBD1. The CDR3 length is 16 residues. The trim removed 4 bases at V and 7 bases at J, leaving 12 bases unmatched. CDR1 is LGHDT and CDR2 is YNNKEL in the germline V gene (reference sequence). CDR3: CASSPFRDRGSGEAFF. The CDR3 bases are TGTGCCAGCAGCCCTTTCCGGGACAGGGGTTCAGGTGAAGCTTTCTTT.

This clone was observed a few times. This sequence joins TRBV11-3 and TRBJ2-3, with 7 bases lining up with TRBD2. This CDR3 has 15 amino acids. Losses at the gene ends were 1 base for V and 10 bases for J; bases not matched to a gene: 11. The germline gives CDR1 SGHNT, CDR2 YENEEA. The CDR3, as DNA: TGTGCCAGCAGCTTAGCACCCTTGACTAGCAGTGCGCAGTATTTT. Translation: CASSLAPLTSSAQYF.

The rearrangement links TRBV28 to TRBJ1-2; D might be TRBD1 (6 bases). The CDR3 covers 13 residues. Trimming shortened V by 5 bases and J by 8 bases, and 15 bases separated the two germline ends. Germline assignment: CDR1 MDHEN and CDR2 SYDVKM. CDR3 in DNA: TGTGCCAGCAGTCCCGCTGGACAGTCAGGCTACACCTTC. This encodes CASSPAGQSGYTF.

This chain uses TRBV18 with TRBJ1-3; TRBD1 agrees at 7 bases. CDR1 KGHSH and CDR2 LQKENI come from the germline V gene. With 4 bases clipped from V and 4 bases from J, the junction kept 7 bases outside the gene matches. The CDR3 extends over 15 amino acids. Written as DNA, the CDR3 is TGTGCCAGCTCACTAAATCCGGGACAGGGAAACACCATATATTTT. Translating it yields CASSLNPGQGNTIYF.

This CDR3 reads CASSDYSGQGVTGELFF. CDR3 DNA sequence: TGTGCCAGCAGCGATTATTCGGGACAGGGGGTCACCGGGGAGCTGTTTTTT. The rearrangement joins TRBV9 to TRBJ2-2; TRBD1 matches 11 bases. V trimming: 3 bases; J trimming: 4 bases; junction bases outside the gene matches: 8. Germline V lookup: CDR1 SGDLS, CDR2 YYNGEE. The CDR3 length is 17 residues.

The CDR3 DNA reads as TGTGCCAGCAGGCGGGGGGGACGGATCAACAATGAGCAGTTCTTC. Amino acids: CASRRGGRINNEQFF. The chain joins TRBV5-6 to TRBJ2-1, with 9 bases matching TRBD2. CDR1 and CDR2 (germline): SGHDT, YYEEEE. This CDR3 spans 15 amino acids. V lost 5 bases and J lost 5; bases outside the gene matches: 8.

The chain has TRBV11-2 and TRBJ2-5; 7 nucleotides agree with TRBD2. CDR1 is SGHAT, CDR2 FQNNGV, per germline. The CDR3 runs 15 residues. V was pared by 2 bases and J by 3 bases, with 6 bases of the junction left unmatched. CDR3 in DNA: TGTGCCAGCAGCTTATACTGGGGGGGGAAAGAGACCCAGTACTTC. Encoded protein: CASSLYWGGKETQYF. Using reference TRBV11-2 and TRBJ2-5 for the parts outside the CDR3, the full variable domain is EAGVAQSPRYKIIEKRQSVAFWCNPISGHATLYWYQQILGQGPKLLIQFQNNGVVDDSQLPKDRFSAERLKGVDSTLKIQPAKLEDSAVYLCASSLYWGGKETQYFGPGTRLLVL.